These 26 T cell receptor beta chains share one sample of origin, sequenced in a study of CD8 T cells in ankylosing spondylitis. TCRdb reprocessed the 5' RACE reads with MiXCR, giving one entry per CDR3 protein. The repertoire consists of roughly 220,000 distinct CDR3 sequences, with 8% to 11% occurring once and the leading ten covering approximately 20%. The sample taken for sequencing was blood, either unsorted or a sorted T cell fraction (not recorded which). Every receptor here comes from a male donor with ankylosing spondylitis or in good health (not recorded which).

This clonotype was seen ten or more times. The rearrangement joins TRBV7-2 to TRBJ2-3, with 8 nucleotides matching TRBD2. After removal of 1 base from V and 4 bases from J, the junction contained 4 bases not matched to a gene. Germline values: CDR1 SGHTA, CDR2 FQGNSA. The CDR3 runs 15 residues. The CDR3 DNA reads as TGTGCCAGCAGCTTAGGGGGACTAGGTGCAGATACGCAGTATTTT. Amino acids: CASSLGGLGADTQYF.

There are many counts of this clonotype. The CDR3 DNA sequence: TGTGCCAGCAGCTTAGAGTCCAGCGTCACTGAAGCTTTCTTT. Its translation is CASSLESSVTEAFF. The gene calls are TRBV7-2 and TRBJ1-1; D is uncertain. CDR3 length equals 14 residues. V shed 1 base and J shed 4 bases, with 10 bases lying between them. The V gene's germline CDR1 is SGHTA and CDR2 FQGNSA.

The chain combines TRBV27 with TRBJ2-1; D is unclear. The CDR3 sequence is 12 residues long. V lost 5 bases to trimming and J lost 10 bases, with 12 bases between them. Germline lookup yields CDR1 MNHEY and CDR2 SMNVEV (reference sequence). The CDR3 is CASSPPYGEQFF. The DNA for the CDR3 is TGTGCCAGCAGTCCCCCGTATGGCGAGCAGTTCTTC.

This clonotype was recorded once. The CDR3 does not close with the conserved phenylalanine or tryptophan, likely indicating a read error. The gene calls are TRBV7-2 and TRBJ2-5; no reliable D call. Per germline, CDR1 SGHTA and CDR2 FQGNSA. With 0 bases removed from V and 7 bases from J, the gap between germline ends came to 12 bases. This CDR3 is built from 14 residues. This CDR3 reads CASSLARTSGTQYI. DNA of the CDR3: TGTGCCAGCAGCTTAGCGAGGACGTCGGGGACCCAGTACATC.

As regards this clonotype: Just one base apart from a much larger clone, this may be a read error. The conserved phenylalanine or tryptophan normally closing the CDR3 is absent here, so this likely arose from a read error. The gene calls are TRBV7-2 and TRBJ1-4, with D uncertain. Trimming left V 1 base short and J 1 base short, with 7 bases between. This CDR3 has 15 residues. Germline CDR1 is SGHTA and CDR2 is FQGNSA. The CDR3 DNA reads TGTGCCAGCAGCTTAGAAGGTGGAACTAATGAAAAACTGTTTTAT. This translates into CASSLEGGTNEKLFY.

Many counts were recorded for this clonotype. The V gene is TRBV7-2, the J gene TRBJ1-2, with TRBD1 matching over 8 bases. Germline V gene sequence: CDR1 SGHTA, CDR2 FQGNSA. The CDR3 is 14 amino acids. After removal of 3 bases from V and 6 bases from J, the junction contained 6 bases not matched to a gene. The chain's CDR3 is CASSFNRGMDGYTF. The CDR3 nucleotides are TGTGCCAGCAGCTTTAACAGGGGGATGGATGGCTACACCTTC.

The V and J genes are TRBV24-1 and TRBJ1-2; TRBD1 matches 11 bases. V was clipped by 7 bases and J by 0 bases; unmatched bases: 12. CDR3 length equals 18 residues. Germline V CDR1 and CDR2: KGHDR, SFDVKD. The CDR3 region is CATSASGTGGPANYGYTF. DNA for the CDR3: TGTGCCACCAGCGCTTCCGGGACAGGGGGACCAGCTAACTATGGCTACACCTTC.

This clonotype was found a few times. V is TRBV18 and J is TRBJ2-3, with 7 bases identical to TRBD2. Germline CDR1 reads KGHSH; CDR2 reads LQKENI. The V and J ends lost 6 bases and 2 bases, in that order; junction bases with no gene match: 8. The CDR3 contains 15 residues. The CDR3 sequence: CASSPSGILTDTQYF. The DNA of the CDR3 is TGTGCCAGCTCTCCCAGCGGGATCCTCACAGATACGCAGTATTTT. Full variable domain (rest looked up from reference TRBV18 and TRBJ2-3): NAGVMQNPRHLVRRRGQEARLRCSPMKGHSHVYWYRQLPEEGLKFMVYLQKENIIDESGMPKERFSAEFPKEGPSILRIQQVVRGDSAAYFCASSPSGILTDTQYFGPGTRLTVL.

The V call is TRBV20-1, the J call TRBJ1-5; D remains ambiguous. Germline V lookup: CDR1 DFQATT, CDR2 SNEGSKA (reference sequence). Trimming stripped 5 bases from V and 2 bases from J, with 16 bases between. The CDR3 is made up of 15 amino acids. The DNA for the CDR3 is TGCAGTGCTTCTGAAGACCCCCTGGGCAATCAGCCCCAGCATTTT. It yields the protein CSASEDPLGNQPQHF.

This clonotype came up a few times. V and J are TRBV2 and TRBJ2-5; D possibly corresponds to TRBD2 (5 bases). Germline assignment: CDR1 SNHLY and CDR2 FYNNEI. The V and J ends lost 3 bases and 5 bases respectively, with 13 bases between them. CDR3 length: 14 residues. This CDR3 is CASSDRTRRETQYF. In nucleotides, the CDR3 is TGTGCCAGCAGTGACCGCACCCGGAGGGAGACCCAGTACTTC.

This clonotype was recorded at least ten times. The rearrangement uses TRBV5-1 and TRBJ2-7; 7 nucleotides match TRBD1. Germline CDR1 SGHRS, CDR2 YFSETQ. The length of the CDR3 is 13 residues. The V gene end was trimmed by 0 bases and the J gene end by 5 bases; junction bases not matched to a gene: 2. The CDR3 DNA is TGCGCCAGCAGCTTGGCGACAGGGAACGAGCAGTACTTC. Translation: CASSLATGNEQYF.

In its sample, this clonotype was seen many times. The gene calls are TRBV2 and TRBJ2-5; D is undetermined. In germline, CDR1 is SNHLY, CDR2 FYNNEI. V was shortened by 4 bases and J by 4 bases, with 10 bases between the two germline ends. The CDR3 contains 13 residues. Here the CDR3 DNA reads TGTGCCAGCAGTGTGTCACGGATAGAGACCCAGTACTTC. Protein sequence: CASSVSRIETQYF. The full variable domain, rest sourced from reference TRBV2 and TRBJ2-5, is EPEVTQTPSHQVTQMGQEVILRCVPISNHLYFYWYRQILGQKVEFLVSFYNNEISEKSEIFDDQFSVERPDGSNFTLKIRSTKLEDSAMYFCASSVSRIETQYFGPGTRLLVL.

In its sample, this clonotype was seen a few times. The chain links TRBV7-9 to TRBJ2-3, with 10 bases matching TRBD2. With V trimmed by 0 bases and J by 5 bases, 2 bases remained unmatched. The V gene's germline CDR1 is SEHNR and CDR2 FQNEAQ (reference sequence). This CDR3 contains 15 residues. CDR3 region: CASSLAGTSEDTQYF. The CDR3 coding sequence is TGTGCCAGCAGCTTAGCCGGGACTAGCGAAGATACGCAGTATTTT.

This clonotype has at least ten counts. The chain uses TRBV2 and TRBJ2-6; D is perhaps TRBD2 (6 bases). V was shortened by 8 bases and J by 0 bases, with 11 bases between the two germline ends. The CDR3 has 15 residues. Germline-derived CDR1 and CDR2 are SNHLY and FYNNEI. The CDR3 reads CASGTGASGANVLTF. As DNA, the CDR3 is TGTGCCAGCGGGACGGGAGCCTCTGGGGCCAACGTCCTGACTTTC.

V and J are TRBV7-9 and TRBJ1-6, with TRBD1 as a possible D gene (5 bases). Germline loops: CDR1 SEHNR, CDR2 FQNEAQ (reference sequence). The germline V and J ends were trimmed by 2 bases and 4 bases, with 6 bases remaining between them. The CDR3 extends over 14 amino acids. The CDR3: CASSLQGYNSPLHF. CDR3 nucleotides: TGTGCCAGCAGCTTACAGGGATATAATTCACCCCTCCACTTT. The complete variable domain, with remaining parts taken from reference TRBV7-9 and TRBJ1-6, reads DTGVSQNPRHKITKRGQNVTFRCDPISEHNRLYWYRQTLGQGPEFLTYFQNEAQLEKSRLLSDRFSAERPKGSFSTLEIQRTEQGDSAMYLCASSLQGYNSPLHFGNGTRLTVT.

In this sample, this clonotype turned up many times. The chain couples TRBV27 to TRBJ2-1, with 15 nucleotides matching TRBD2. Unmatched junction bases numbered 9, after V lost 2 bases and J lost 7 bases. This CDR3 spans 18 amino acids. Germline V gives CDR1 MNHEY, CDR2 SMNVEV (reference sequence). The chain's CDR3 is CASSLRPGTSGGRNEQFF. Here the CDR3 DNA reads TGTGCCAGCAGTTTACGGCCGGGGACTAGCGGGGGGCGAAATGAGCAGTTCTTC.

This clonotype has ten or more counts. J is TRBJ2-3 and V is TRBV9, with TRBD1 matching 8 bases. The germline V gene has CDR1 SGDLS and CDR2 YYNGEE. V was clipped by 1 base and J by 0 bases; unmatched bases: 1. This CDR3 has 15 amino acids. CDR3 nucleotide sequence: TGTGCCAGCAGCGTACAGGGGGCAAGCACAGATACGCAGTATTTT. Its protein is CASSVQGASTDTQYF.

This clonotype was seen ten or more times. The CDR3 bases are TGTGCCAGCAGCCTGGGGACAGGGGGGGATACGCAGTATTTT. Encoded protein: CASSLGTGGDTQYF. This chain connects TRBV5-5 to TRBJ2-3, with TRBD1 matching over 11 bases. CDR1 and CDR2 (germline): SGHKS, YYEKEE (reference sequence). This CDR3 is built from 14 residues. J was trimmed by 6 bases and V by 4 bases; bases with no gene match: 4.

The sample holds many counts of this clonotype. The V call is TRBV7-8, the J call TRBJ2-1, with D possibly TRBD2 on 6 matching bases. The CDR3 is 14 amino acids. V lost 5 bases to trimming and J lost 2 bases, with 10 bases between them. Germline assignment: CDR1 SGHVS and CDR2 FQNEAQ. CDR3 region: CASSPGGTYNEQFF. CDR3 DNA sequence: TGTGCCAGCAGCCCCGGGGGTACCTACAATGAGCAGTTCTTC.

The CDR3 DNA reads TGTGCCGTAGAAGGGGACCTACACCCTGAAGCTTTCTTT. It codes for CAVEGDLHPEAFF. The chain couples TRBV30 to TRBJ1-1, with D perhaps TRBD1 (5 bases). CDR3 length: 13 amino acids. The V end lost 8 bases, the J end lost 6 bases, and 19 bases lay between the germline ends. Germline V gives CDR1 GTSNPN, CDR2 SVGIG (reference sequence).

This clonotype was counted at least ten times. The V call is TRBV5-1, the J call TRBJ2-7, with 8 bases fitting TRBD1. V dropped 4 bases and J dropped 1; count of bases not matched to a gene: 7. CDR1 is SGHRS, CDR2 YFSETQ, per germline. This CDR3 spans 15 amino acids. CDR3 sequence reads: CASSGGTGLSYEQYF. The CDR3 region has the DNA TGCGCCAGCAGCGGTGGGACAGGATTGTCCTACGAGCAGTACTTC.

The rearrangement links TRBV28 to TRBJ1-2; D ambiguous. CDR1 is MDHEN, CDR2 SYDVKM, per germline. The CDR3 runs to 13 residues. The germline V and J ends were trimmed by 5 bases and 5 bases, with 12 bases remaining between them. The chain's CDR3 is CASSLGLKYGYTF. DNA for the CDR3: TGTGCCAGCAGTCTAGGACTGAAATATGGCTACACCTTC.

The V gene is TRBV5-1, the J gene TRBJ1-6; D remains ambiguous. Looked up from germline, CDR1 is SGHRS and CDR2 is YFSETQ. The V gene lost 2 bases and the J gene lost 8 bases, with 11 bases spanning the gap. The CDR3 runs to 14 residues. The CDR3 region is CASSLGGGDSPLHF. In nucleotides, the CDR3 is TGCGCCAGCAGCTTAGGAGGAGGTGATTCACCCCTCCACTTT.

This clonotype was seen only a few times. The chain carries TRBV14 and TRBJ2-3; TRBD2 might be the D (5 bases). The CDR3 is 15 amino acids. V was pared by 1 base and J by 3 bases, with 11 bases between. Looked up from germline, CDR1 is SGHDN and CDR2 is FVKESK. CDR3 protein: CASSQAAGLTDTQYF. The CDR3 DNA reads as TGTGCCAGCAGCCAAGCCGCGGGTCTGACAGATACGCAGTATTTT.

This clonotype came up many times. The J gene is TRBJ1-1, the V gene TRBV12-3 or TRBV12-4; tentative D call: TRBD1 (5 bases). V was trimmed by 3 bases and J by 4 bases, leaving 6 bases between them. This CDR3 has 12 amino acids. CDR3 DNA sequence: TGTGCCAGCAGTTTTGGGGCCACTGAAGCTTTCTTT. This sequence encodes CASSFGATEAFF.

The chain links TRBV5-1 to TRBJ2-3, with 11 bases identical to TRBD2. The CDR3 length is 16 residues. V shed 4 bases and J 6 bases; nucleotides not matched to a gene: 10. Germline V CDR1 and CDR2: SGHRS, YFSETQ. The CDR3 bases are TGCGCCAGCAGCCCCTTAGCGGGGGGGATCCAGGATACGCAGTATTTT. It encodes CASSPLAGGIQDTQYF. Drawing the rest from reference TRBV5-1 and TRBJ2-3, the complete variable domain is KAGVTQTPRYLIKTRGQQVTLSCSPISGHRSVSWYQQTPGQGLQFLFEYFSETQRNKGNFPGRFSGRQFSNSRSEMNVSTLELGDSALYLCASSPLAGGIQDTQYFGPGTRLTVL.